The clone carrying this T cell receptor beta chain was counted a single time. The data were obtained in a study of T-cell reconstitution after alpha-beta-depleted transplantation in children. Germline loops: CDR1 MGHRA, CDR2 YSYEKL. This CDR3 has 14 amino acids. V lost 1 base and J lost 7, with 11 bases in between. Unique molecular identifiers were incorporated during preparation of the TCRbeta library. TCRdb itself ran the PCR reads through MiXCR, one entry per CDR3 protein. The sample consists of 300,000 or so distinct CDR3 sequences, approximately 20% of them appearing once. The receptor comes from a male patient between 10 and 17 years old who had a stem cell transplant for acute lymphoblastic leukemia, so the T cells may come from the graft donor. V and J are TRBV4-1 and TRBJ2-1; D is uncertain. Sequenced here: PBMCs, mostly from graft donor cells, sampled 180 days after TCRalphabeta/CD19-depleted stem cell transplant. CDR3 residues: CASSQGLLRNEQFF. The DNA for the CDR3 is TGCGCCAGCAGCCAAGGTCTCCTGAGGAATGAGCAGTTCTTC.